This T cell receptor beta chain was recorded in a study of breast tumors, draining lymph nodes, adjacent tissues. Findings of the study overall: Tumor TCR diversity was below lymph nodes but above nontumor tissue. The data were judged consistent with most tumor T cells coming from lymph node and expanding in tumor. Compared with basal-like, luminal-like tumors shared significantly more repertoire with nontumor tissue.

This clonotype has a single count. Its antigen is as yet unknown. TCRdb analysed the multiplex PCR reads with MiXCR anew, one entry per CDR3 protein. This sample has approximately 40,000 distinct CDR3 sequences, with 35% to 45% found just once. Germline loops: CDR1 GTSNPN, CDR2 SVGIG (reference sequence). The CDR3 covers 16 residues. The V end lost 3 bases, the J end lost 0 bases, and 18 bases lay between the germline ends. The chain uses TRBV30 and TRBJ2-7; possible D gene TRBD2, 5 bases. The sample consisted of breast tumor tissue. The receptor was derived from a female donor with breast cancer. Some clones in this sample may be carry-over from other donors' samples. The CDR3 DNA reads TGTGCCTGGAGAAAAAGTGGCGGGTTTAGCTCCTACGAGCAGTACTTC. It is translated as CAWRKSGGFSSYEQYF.